These 31 T cell receptor beta chains came from one sample sequenced in a study of post-analysis software for immune sequencing data. Every TCR beta cDNA library bore unique molecular identifiers. TCRdb reprocessed the PCR reads via MiXCR and lists one record per CDR3 protein. The profile shows around 700,000 distinct CDR3 sequences, around 64% of them singletons. Study-wide results and limits: Comparison of patients with controls showed a handful of TRBV segments more frequent in patients, TRBV5-6, TRBV5-1 and TRBV20-1 among them.

The antigens these receptors bind are not known. Sequences were obtained from blood. The receptors here all came from a girl aged 2 to 9 with multiple sclerosis.

This rearrangement joins TRBV16 to TRBJ2-3, with TRBD2 as a possible D gene (5 bases). The CDR3 is 15 amino acids. Trimming shortened V by 2 bases and J by 4 bases, and 13 bases separated the two germline ends. The germline CDR1 and CDR2 sequences are KGHSY and FQNENV. Here the CDR3 DNA reads TGTGCCAGCAGCCAACGGGGATCTCTCGCAGATACGCAGTATTTT. This codes for CASSQRGSLADTQYF.

This sequence joins TRBV5-1 and TRBJ2-6; no clear D gene. Trimming pared 9 bases from V and 0 bases from J, leaving 4 bases between. This CDR3 comprises 12 residues. Germline CDR1 is SGHRS and CDR2 is YFSETQ. The CDR3 loop reads CATTSGANVLTF. The DNA for the CDR3 is TGCGCCACCACCTCTGGGGCCAACGTCCTGACTTTC.

This chain links TRBV6-5 with TRBJ2-2; TRBD1 matches at 7 bases. Trimming removed 6 bases from V and 4 bases from J; junction bases left unmatched: 8. The CDR3 extends over 15 amino acids. The V gene's germline CDR1 is MNHEY and CDR2 SVGAGI. The CDR3 protein is CASRNDGQATGELFF. For the CDR3, the DNA is TGTGCCAGCAGGAACGACGGACAGGCCACCGGGGAGCTGTTTTTT.

The genes are TRBV12-5 and TRBJ2-7; D gene uncertain. The V gene's germline CDR1 is LGHNT and CDR2 FRNRAP. Trimming took off 5 bases at V and 5 bases at J, with 4 bases between the two ends. The CDR3 is 10 amino acids. The CDR3 coding sequence is TGTGCTAGTGGTCCTCACGAGCAGTACTTC. This sequence encodes CASGPHEQYF.

This clonotype was observed a few times. The J gene is TRBJ2-5, the V gene TRBV5-1, with TRBD1 matching 8 bases. The CDR3 contains 16 residues. The V and J ends lost 3 bases and 2 bases, in that order; junction bases with no gene match: 9. Per germline, CDR1 SGHRS and CDR2 YFSETQ. Written as DNA, the CDR3 is TGCGCCAGCAGCTATAACCGGGACAGGAGACAAGAGACCCAGTACTTC. Amino acids: CASSYNRDRRQETQYF.

The chain couples TRBV6-5 to TRBJ1-1; possible D gene TRBD1, 6 bases. CDR3 size: 15 residues. With 4 bases removed from V and 5 bases from J, the gap between germline ends came to 17 bases. Germline CDR1 MNHEY, CDR2 SVGAGI. The CDR3 DNA follows: TGTGCCAGCAGTTTCGATCTACAGGGAGGAACTGAAGCTTTCTTT. It codes for CASSFDLQGGTEAFF.

Of note for this clonotype: One end of the junction varies from germline; a read error may be responsible. The V call is TRBV20-1, the J call TRBJ2-3; 7 bases are shared with TRBD2. From germline, CDR1 is DFQATT and CDR2 SNEGSKA (reference sequence). The CDR3 spans 16 residues. CDR3 sequence: CSARDSQRGGTDMQYF. CDR3 coding DNA: TGCAGCGCTAGAGATTCCCAGCGGGGTGGCACAGATATGCAGTATTTT.

This clonotype was seen only a few times. This chain joins TRBV4-2 and TRBJ2-4, with D tentatively TRBD1 (6 bases). The length of the CDR3 is 18 residues. Per the germline V gene, CDR1 is LGHNA and CDR2 is YNFKEQ. Trimming left V 0 bases short and J 3 bases short, with 18 bases between. The CDR3 region has the DNA TGTGCCAGCAGCCAAGATGGGACCGCAGGGGTCAACAAAAACATTCAGTACTTC. Its protein is CASSQDGTAGVNKNIQYF.

The chain couples TRBV2 to TRBJ1-2; the match to TRBD1 covers 7 bases. V was clipped by 4 bases and J by 7 bases; unmatched bases: 3. Germline-derived CDR1 and CDR2 are SNHLY and FYNNEI. The CDR3 has 12 amino acids. The CDR3 reads CASSVGTAGYTF. DNA of the CDR3: TGTGCCAGCAGTGTCGGGACAGCTGGCTACACCTTC. The variable domain in full, with the rest retrieved from reference TRBV2 and TRBJ1-2, is EPEVTQTPSHQVTQMGQEVILRCVPISNHLYFYWYRQILGQKVEFLVSFYNNEISEKSEIFDDQFSVERPDGSNFTLKIRSTKLEDSAMYFCASSVGTAGYTFGSGTRLTVV.

V is TRBV10-3 and J is TRBJ2-5; 7 nucleotides align to TRBD1. The V gene's germline CDR1 is ENHRY and CDR2 SYGVKD. CDR3 size: 14 residues. The J segment lost 2 bases and the V segment lost 7 bases, leaving 7 bases of the junction unmatched. In DNA, the CDR3 is TGTGCCATCAAGCAACAGGGGCCACAAGAGACCCAGTACTTC. Its translation: CAIKQQGPQETQYF.

The CDR3 here is CSAAGTDTDTQYF. The CDR3 nucleotides are TGCAGTGCGGCCGGGACAGACACAGATACGCAGTATTTT. The chain combines TRBV20-1 with TRBJ2-3; 7 bases are shared with TRBD1. The CDR3 spans 13 residues. V gave up 6 bases and J gave up 2 bases; unmatched junction bases: 5. The germline CDR1 and CDR2 sequences are DFQATT and SNEGSKA (reference sequence).

As to this clonotype: A much larger clone differs by one base, so this may be a read error. The chain carries TRBV9 and TRBJ1-5; D uncertain. V lost 0 bases to trimming and J lost 6 bases, with 4 bases between them. The CDR3 spans 12 residues. Germline V CDR1 and CDR2: SGDLS, YYNGEE. Here the CDR3 reads CASSVEGQPQHF. The CDR3 DNA follows: TGTGCCAGCAGCGTAGAGGGTCAGCCCCAGCATTTT.

In its sample, this clonotype was seen many times. The rearrangement uses TRBV12-3 or TRBV12-4 and TRBJ1-2, with D tentatively TRBD1 (5 bases). This CDR3 comprises 13 residues. Trimming cost V 6 bases and J 0 bases, with 8 bases left between them. In DNA form, the CDR3 reads TGTGCCAGCAGCCTGGGGGCTAACTATGGCTACACCTTC. This encodes CASSLGANYGYTF.

The V and J genes are TRBV12-3 or TRBV12-4 and TRBJ2-6; D call uncertain. This CDR3 is built from 15 residues. V lost 7 bases and J 2 bases, leaving 12 bases between the germline ends. The CDR3 DNA reads TGTGCCAGCATTACCTGGATGGCTGGGGCCAACGTCCTGACTTTC. Its translation: CASITWMAGANVLTF.

This chain connects TRBV11-1 to TRBJ2-1, with 7 bases that match TRBD2. The V and J ends lost 2 bases and 8 bases, in that order; junction bases with no gene match: 9. This CDR3 region has 15 residues. In germline, CDR1 is SGHAT, CDR2 FQDESV (reference sequence). CDR3 in amino acids: CASSLRGPAGYEQFF. The CDR3 DNA reads as TGTGCCAGCAGCTTAAGGGGCCCAGCGGGGTATGAGCAGTTCTTC.

The rearrangement links TRBV6-2 or TRBV6-3 to TRBJ2-4; D not certain. This CDR3 region has 15 residues. CDR1 MNHEY and CDR2 SVGEGT come from the germline V gene. The V gene lost 2 bases and the J gene lost 0 bases, with 8 bases spanning the gap. This chain's CDR3 is CASSYDGLAKNIQYF. CDR3 DNA: TGTGCCAGCAGTTACGACGGTTTAGCCAAAAACATTCAGTACTTC.

The V and J genes are TRBV20-1 and TRBJ2-1; TRBD2 agrees at 10 bases. The CDR3 spans 15 residues. Germline lookup yields CDR1 DFQATT and CDR2 SNEGSKA (reference sequence). V dropped 3 bases and J dropped 8; count of bases not matched to a gene: 10. Here the CDR3 DNA reads TGCAGTGCTAGGGTAGAAGCGGGAGGGCGCGATGAGCAGTTCTTC. This translates into CSARVEAGGRDEQFF.

The chain uses TRBV14 and TRBJ2-7; no definite D call. The CDR3 runs to 12 residues. V dropped 5 bases and J dropped 0 bases, with 5 bases sitting between them. Germline CDR1 is SGHDN and CDR2 is FVKESK. The chain's CDR3 is CASSTYSYEQYF. The CDR3 DNA sequence: TGTGCCAGCAGCACTTACTCCTACGAGCAGTACTTC. The whole variable domain, filled in from reference TRBV14 and TRBJ2-7, reads EAGVTQFPSHSVIEKGQTVTLRCDPISGHDNLYWYRRVMGKEIKFLLHFVKESKQDESGMPNNRFLAERTGGTYSTLKVQPAELEDSGVYFCASSTYSYEQYFGPGTRLTVT.

The chain joins TRBV18 to TRBJ2-1; TRBD2 matches at 11 bases. The germline CDR1 and CDR2 sequences are KGHSH and LQKENI. Losses at the gene ends were 3 bases for V and 6 bases for J; bases not matched to a gene: 7. This CDR3 is 16 amino acids long. The CDR3 DNA reads TGTGCCAGCTCACCCACGCTAGCGGGAGGTAGCAATGAGCAGTTCTTC. Translated: CASSPTLAGGSNEQFF.

The rearrangement uses TRBV5-1 and TRBJ1-1; D remains unclear. V was pared by 4 bases and J by 4 bases, with 20 bases between. Germline V gene data show CDR1 as SGHRS and CDR2 as YFSETQ. The CDR3 is 16 residues long. The CDR3: CASSPGRRPKPTEAFF. Here the CDR3 DNA reads TGCGCCAGCAGCCCTGGTAGGAGGCCGAAACCCACTGAAGCTTTCTTT. Full variable domain (remainder filled in from reference TRBV5-1 and TRBJ1-1): KAGVTQTPRYLIKTRGQQVTLSCSPISGHRSVSWYQQTPGQGLQFLFEYFSETQRNKGNFPGRFSGRQFSNSRSEMNVSTLELGDSALYLCASSPGRRPKPTEAFFGQGTRLTVV.

This clonotype showed up many times. The genes are TRBV9 and TRBJ2-7; D unclear. The V and J ends lost 0 bases and 3 bases respectively, with 13 bases between them. Germline CDR1 and CDR2: SGDLS and YYNGEE. The CDR3 runs to 15 residues. The CDR3 nucleotides read TGTGCCAGCAGCGTAGCCTTAGGGCTAAACTACGAGCAGTACTTC. It codes for CASSVALGLNYEQYF.

J is TRBJ2-5 and V is TRBV6-7; TRBD2 might be the D (6 bases). TRBV6-7 has ORF status, its function being uncertain. V was clipped by 0 bases and J by 5 bases, with 16 bases between them. The CDR3 consists of 16 residues. CDR3 DNA: TGTGCCAGCAGTTACTCGTTAAGTCCGGGGGTGGAGACCCAGTACTTC. It encodes CASSYSLSPGVETQYF.

This clonotype was detected a few times. The V call is TRBV10-3, the J call TRBJ1-2; TRBD1 might be the D (6 bases). The CDR3 is made up of 14 amino acids. V lost 2 bases, J lost 2 bases, and 9 bases lay in between. The germline CDR1 and CDR2 sequences are ENHRY and SYGVKD. CDR3 residues: CAISERGRNYGYTF. The CDR3 nucleotides are TGTGCCATCAGTGAGCGGGGGCGGAACTATGGCTACACCTTC.

V gene TRBV6-2 or TRBV6-3 combines with J gene TRBJ2-5, with 9 bases matching TRBD1. Gene TRBJ2-7 matches the end of the DNA better, so the J call may be wrong. This CDR3 contains 13 residues. From germline, CDR1 is MNHEY and CDR2 SVGEGT. In DNA form, the CDR3 reads TGTGCCACGAGGAGGACAGGGGCTCTCGAGCAGTACTTC. Its protein is CATRRTGALEQYF.

The rearrangement joins TRBV29-1 to TRBJ1-2; possible D gene TRBD1, 5 bases. From germline, CDR1 is SQVTM and CDR2 ANQGSEA. The V end lost 5 bases, the J end lost 4 bases, and 11 bases lay between the germline ends. CDR3 length: 12 amino acids. In nucleotides, the CDR3 is TGCAGCGTTCGGGACGCTAGCTATGGCTACACCTTC. This encodes CSVRDASYGYTF.

This chain joins TRBV7-2 and TRBJ2-1, with 7 positions matching TRBD1. The V gene end was trimmed by 5 bases and the J gene end by 6 bases; junction bases not matched to a gene: 10. CDR3 length: 15 amino acids. Germline CDR1 is SGHTA and CDR2 is FQGNSA. The CDR3 reads CASSTLTGLTNEQFF. CDR3 nucleotides: TGTGCCAGCAGCACCTTGACAGGGTTAACCAATGAGCAGTTCTTC. The whole variable domain, filled in from reference TRBV7-2 and TRBJ2-1, reads GAGVSQSPSNKVTEKGKDVELRCDPISGHTALYWYRQSLGQGLEFLIYFQGNSAPDKSGLPSDRFSAERTGGSVSTLTIQRTQQEDSAVYLCASSTLTGLTNEQFFGPGTRLTVL.

The chain recombines TRBV6-5 with TRBJ1-1; possible D gene TRBD1, 5 bases. The CDR3 contains 14 residues. Looked up from germline, CDR1 is MNHEY and CDR2 is SVGAGI. Trimming cost V 0 bases and J 2 bases, with 7 bases left between them. CDR3 DNA: TGTGCCAGCAGTTACTCGTGGGACAACACTGAAGCTTTCTTT. This codes for CASSYSWDNTEAFF.

CDR3 bases: TGTGCCAGCAGTTCGACAGGCCTATCCTACAATGAGCAGTTCTTC. It specifies CASSSTGLSYNEQFF. The rearrangement joins TRBV6-5 to TRBJ2-1, with D possibly TRBD1 on 6 matching bases. CDR3 length: 15 residues. Germline V lookup: CDR1 MNHEY, CDR2 SVGAGI. With 4 bases removed from V and 1 base from J, the gap between germline ends came to 11 bases.

This clonotype has more than one count but fewer than ten. The chain combines TRBV7-2 with TRBJ2-1; 14 bases map to TRBD2. With V trimmed by 5 bases and J by 11 bases, 8 bases remained unmatched. This CDR3 region has 15 residues. CDR1 is SGHTA, CDR2 FQGNSA, per germline. The CDR3 bases are TGTGCCAGCAGCCCACGGGGACTAGCGGGAGATAAGCAGTTCTTC. Amino acid sequence: CASSPRGLAGDKQFF.

This clonotype was seen only a few times. The chain recombines TRBV29-1 with TRBJ2-3; D remains ambiguous. Germline-derived CDR1 and CDR2 are SQVTM and ANQGSEA. This CDR3 spans 13 amino acids. V lost 7 bases and J lost 5, with 16 bases in between. The CDR3 protein is CSATRSNQDTQYF. As DNA, the CDR3 is TGCAGCGCTACACGGTCAAATCAAGATACGCAGTATTTT.

This clonotype was recorded only once. The J gene is TRBJ1-5, the V gene TRBV5-1, with a possible D match to TRBD1 (6 bases). Trimming took 4 bases from V and 0 from J, leaving 11 bases between them. The CDR3 sequence is 15 residues long. Germline assignment: CDR1 SGHRS and CDR2 YFSETQ. CDR3 bases: TGCGCCAGCAGCAACGGGACACTTAGCAATCAGCCCCAGCATTTT. Its translation: CASSNGTLSNQPQHF.